This TCR beta chain originates from a study of identical twins. Study findings and constraints: Not following the same donors, the study drew its conclusions from cross-sectional statistical analysis. The presence of invariant MAIT and iNKT cells could partly confound analyses of zero-insertion sequences.

Through template switching, a universal primer site was introduced, and the cDNA contained unique molecular identifiers. Using its own MiXCR run on the 5' RACE reads, TCRdb lists one record per CDR3 protein. There are about 340,000 distinct CDR3 sequences in the sample; 9% to 15% occur only once, and more than 6% lies in the top ten. About this clonotype: Its antigen is as yet unknown.

These same data were also listed under a study on yellow fever vaccine responses in identical twins. Per that study: Reportedly, twins' vaccine T cell responses looked partly convergent and partly personalized.

The sequence derives from a woman between 18 and 29 years old in good health. Sequencing was done on a sample of CD8+ T cells sorted from blood.

CDR3 sequence (DNA): TGTGCCAGCAGACAGACAGGCTCCTACAATGAGCAGTTCTTC. Amino acid sequence: CASRQTGSYNEQFF. The genes are TRBV28 and TRBJ2-1, with a tentative D call TRBD1 (6 bases). The ends were cut back, 6 bases at V and 0 bases at J, with 9 bases in the middle. Germline assignment: CDR1 MDHEN and CDR2 SYDVKM. The CDR3 totals 14 residues.